This T cell receptor beta chain originates from a study of T cell responses to AZD1222 COVID-19 vaccine. Comment on this clone: Other DNA sequences in this sample translate to the same CDR3.

Germline CDR1 and CDR2: LNHNV and YYDKDF (reference sequence). V was trimmed by 1 base and J by 3 bases, leaving 9 bases between them. This CDR3 has 14 amino acids. Some clones are missing from TCRdb's copy, which holds only in-frame ones; the method was immunoSEQ multiplex PCR. Of some 120,000 clones listed, approximately 85% are singletons. The sample in question was peripheral blood, obtained on day 0 of MenACWY control vaccination. This clonotype originated in an adult in good health. This sequence joins TRBV15 and TRBJ1-1; D possibly corresponds to TRBD1 (6 bases). The CDR3 sequence is CATSRAEGDTEAFF. The CDR3 DNA follows: TGTGCCACCAGCAGAGCAGAGGGGGACACTGAAGCTTTCTTT.